The clone carrying this T cell receptor (beta chain) was recorded at least ten times. The data derive from a study of T-cell reconstitution after alpha-beta-depleted transplantation in children. Preparing the TCRbeta library involved the use of unique molecular identifiers. MiXCR was run by TCRdb on the PCR reads, yielding one entry per CDR3 protein. The table includes 200,000 to 250,000 distinct CDR3 sequences, just under 8.5% detected once. The starting material was PBMCs, mostly from graft donor cells, obtained 180 days after TCRalphabeta/CD19-depleted stem cell transplant. The clonotype comes from a male patient younger than 18 who had a stem cell transplant for acute lymphoblastic leukemia, so the T cells may come from the graft donor.

Here the CDR3 reads CASSQSAVNTEAFF. CDR3 nucleotides: TGCGCCAGCAGCCAATCCGCAGTGAACACTGAAGCTTTCTTT. The V call is TRBV4-3, the J call TRBJ1-1; D gene ambiguous. This CDR3 is built from 14 residues. Per germline, CDR1 LGHNA and CDR2 YSLEER. V gave up 2 bases and J gave up 0 bases, with 7 bases separating them.